Following are 31 T cell receptor beta chains from one sample sequenced in a study of blood T cell repertoires in COVID-19. This table comes from immunoSEQ multiplex PCR, and its TCRdb copy is limited to in-frame clones, with some not included. The data contain under 250,000 clones, roughly 80% of them seen just once; the ten biggest clones take up roughly 3.3%. The sample comprised peripheral blood. The receptor source for this set is a woman between 18 and 29 years old with acute or convalescent COVID-19.

The rearrangement joins TRBV5-1 to TRBJ1-1, with a tentative D call TRBD1 (6 bases). The V and J ends lost 2 bases and 3 bases respectively, with 14 bases between them. CDR1 SGHRS and CDR2 YFSETQ come from the germline V gene. The CDR3 contains 15 residues. Here the CDR3 DNA reads TGCGCCAGCAGCTTACGCAGGGAGGGGGACACTGAAGCTTTCTTT. Residues: CASSLRREGDTEAFF.

The chain recombines TRBV29-1 with TRBJ2-1, with 8 nucleotides matching TRBD1. The CDR3 is 17 residues long. The V and J ends lost 0 bases and 5 bases, in that order; junction bases with no gene match: 12. Germline loops: CDR1 SQVTM, CDR2 ANQGSEA. The CDR3 nucleotides are TGCAGCGTTGAAGAATATTCATGGTACAGGGGGGACAATGAGCAGTTCTTC. Translating it yields CSVEEYSWYRGDNEQFF.

This CDR3 reads CASSPDGLEQYF. The CDR3 DNA follows: TGTGCCAGCAGCCCGGACGGACTCGAGCAGTACTTC. The rearrangement uses TRBV4-2 and TRBJ2-7, with D perhaps TRBD2 (5 bases). Germline V lookup: CDR1 LGHNA, CDR2 YNFKEQ. Trimming took 4 bases from V and 6 from J, leaving 10 bases between them. The CDR3 is made up of 12 amino acids.

The rearrangement joins TRBV5-1 to TRBJ2-5, with TRBD1 identical over 10 bases. This CDR3 comprises 15 residues. In germline, CDR1 is SGHRS, CDR2 YFSETQ. With 4 bases clipped from V and 5 bases from J, the junction kept 8 bases outside the gene matches. CDR3 residues: CASSAGTGAGETQYF. Here the CDR3 DNA reads TGCGCCAGCAGCGCCGGGACAGGGGCCGGGGAGACCCAGTACTTC.

The gene calls are TRBV7-3 and TRBJ2-1; 7 nucleotides align to TRBD2. Germline V gene data show CDR1 as SGHTA and CDR2 as FQGTGA. This CDR3 region has 15 residues. V was pared by 0 bases and J by 7 bases, with 6 bases of the junction left unmatched. DNA of the CDR3: TGTGCCAGCAGCTTAACGGGAGGGCCGGGGAATGAGCAGTTCTTC. Translating it yields CASSLTGGPGNEQFF. Drawing the rest from reference TRBV7-3 and TRBJ2-1, the complete variable domain is GAGVSQTPSNKVTEKGKYVELRCDPISGHTALYWYRQSLGQGPEFLIYFQGTGAADDSGLPNDRFFAVRPEGSVSTLKIQRTERGDSAVYLCASSLTGGPGNEQFFGPGTRLTVL.

V gene TRBV19 combines with J gene TRBJ2-7, with 11 bases matching TRBD2. Unmatched junction bases numbered 4, after V lost 5 bases and J lost 1 base. Germline CDR1 and CDR2: LNHDA and SQIVND (reference sequence). The CDR3 spans 15 residues. CDR3 in amino acids: CASSELAGVSYEQYF. In nucleotides, the CDR3 is TGTGCCAGTAGTGAACTAGCGGGGGTTTCCTACGAGCAGTACTTC.

This chain connects TRBV6-6 to TRBJ2-7, with 15 bases aligning to TRBD2. Germline-derived CDR1 and CDR2 are MNHNY and SVGAGI (reference sequence). The ends lost 6 bases at V and 0 bases at J; junction bases unmatched: 3. The CDR3 length is 16 residues. CDR3 bases: TGTGCCAGCAGGGGGACTAGCGGGGGGAGCTCCTACGAGCAGTACTTC. Its translation: CASRGTSGGSSYEQYF.

This sequence joins TRBV6-5 and TRBJ1-2, with 8 positions matching TRBD1. Germline V gene lookup returns CDR1 MNHEY and CDR2 SVGAGI. This CDR3 region has 14 residues. Trimming at V came to 6 bases and at J to 4 bases, leaving 7 bases not matched to a gene. The CDR3 region has the DNA TGTGCCAGCAGCCGGACAGGGAATACCTATGGCTACACCTTC. Its protein is CASSRTGNTYGYTF.

CDR3 protein: CASSPIPGAHEQYF. In DNA form, the CDR3 reads TGTGCCAGCTCACCAATTCCAGGGGCCCACGAGCAGTACTTC. This rearrangement joins TRBV18 to TRBJ2-7, with D perhaps matching TRBD1 (6 bases). V lost 2 bases and J lost 5, with 13 bases in between. The germline V gene encodes CDR1 KGHSH and CDR2 LQKENI. The CDR3 spans 14 residues.

The V call is TRBV6-5, the J call TRBJ1-5, with D unclear. Trimming removed 6 bases from V and 4 bases from J, with 13 bases in between. The V gene's germline CDR1 is MNHEY and CDR2 SVGAGI. This CDR3 is built from 14 residues. CDR3 sequence (DNA): TGTGCCAGCAGCACCTCGTTTGAGAATCAGCCCCAGCATTTT. Translation: CASSTSFENQPQHF.

This chain connects TRBV6-1 to TRBJ2-1; 12 bases agree with TRBD2. The CDR3 is made up of 16 amino acids. Unmatched junction bases numbered 5, after V lost 3 bases and J lost 5 bases. Germline CDR1 is MNHNS and CDR2 is SASEGT. CDR3 DNA sequence: TGTGCCAGCAGTGACAGACTAGCGGGAGTGAACAATGAGCAGTTCTTC. This gives the protein CASSDRLAGVNNEQFF.

This clone showed up just a few times. The rearrangement joins TRBV4-2 to TRBJ2-7; D is perhaps TRBD1 (6 bases). The germline CDR1 and CDR2 sequences are LGHNA and YNFKEQ. V was clipped by 1 base and J by 6 bases, with 16 bases between them. The CDR3 spans 15 residues. CDR3 nucleotides: TGTGCCAGCAGCCAAGGACAGGTCGGGGTTGGCGAGCAGTACTTC. The encoded protein is CASSQGQVGVGEQYF.

The genes are TRBV6-5 and TRBJ2-1, with 8 bases lining up with TRBD2. Germline assignment: CDR1 MNHEY and CDR2 SVGAGI. With V trimmed by 4 bases and J by 3 bases, 8 bases remained unmatched. There are 16 residues in the CDR3. CDR3 protein: CASSSPGREGYNEQFF. CDR3 bases: TGTGCCAGCAGTTCTCCGGGCCGGGAGGGCTACAATGAGCAGTTCTTC.

The chain employs TRBV28 and TRBJ2-7; 10 nucleotides match TRBD2. V lost 4 bases to trimming and J lost 7 bases; unmatched junction nucleotides: 7. The germline gives CDR1 MDHEN, CDR2 SYDVKM. This CDR3 comprises 14 residues. The CDR3 sequence is CASSYSGRWGEQYF. The CDR3 DNA reads TGTGCCAGCAGTTATAGCGGGAGGTGGGGTGAGCAGTACTTC. Full variable domain (outside the CDR3, taken from reference TRBV28 and TRBJ2-7): DVKVTQSSRYLVKRTGEKVFLECVQDMDHENMFWYRQDPGLGLRLIYFSYDVKMKEKGDIPEGYSVSREKKERFSLILESASTNQTSMYLCASSYSGRWGEQYFGPGTRLTVT.

The rearrangement joins TRBV10-1 to TRBJ2-7, with 14 bases that match TRBD2. This CDR3 has 17 amino acids. J lost 1 base, V lost 5 bases, and 7 bases had no gene match. CDR1 and CDR2 (germline): WNHNN, SYGVQD (reference sequence). CDR3 in amino acids: CASSPGTSGRGSYEQYF. The DNA for the CDR3 is TGCGCCAGCAGTCCCGGGACTAGCGGGAGAGGGTCCTACGAGCAGTACTTC.

This sequence joins TRBV28 and TRBJ1-6; 7 nucleotides line up with TRBD1. Unmatched junction bases numbered 13, after V lost 7 bases and J lost 10 bases. The CDR3 spans 15 residues. CDR1 and CDR2 (germline): MDHEN, SYDVKM. CDR3 sequence: CASTARQGIGSPLHF. The CDR3 region has the DNA TGTGCCAGCACAGCCAGACAGGGCATAGGGTCACCCCTCCACTTT. Using reference TRBV28 and TRBJ1-6 for the parts outside the CDR3, the full variable domain is DVKVTQSSRYLVKRTGEKVFLECVQDMDHENMFWYRQDPGLGLRLIYFSYDVKMKEKGDIPEGYSVSREKKERFSLILESASTNQTSMYLCASTARQGIGSPLHFGNGTRLTVT.

The table lists this clone with a count of one. CDR3 loop: CASSQAQNSPLHF. The CDR3 coding sequence is TGTGCCAGCAGCCAAGCACAGAATTCACCCCTCCACTTT. The chain couples TRBV4-2 to TRBJ1-6; D unclear. This CDR3 contains 13 residues. Trimming removed 1 base at V and 7 bases at J, with 5 bases between. Per germline, CDR1 LGHNA and CDR2 YNFKEQ.

The chain combines TRBV7-9 with TRBJ1-3, with D possibly matching TRBD1 (6 bases). CDR1 is SEHNR and CDR2 is FQNEAQ in the germline V gene (reference sequence). The V end lost 0 bases, the J end lost 0 bases, and 12 bases lay between the germline ends. CDR3 size: 17 residues. CDR3 residues: CASSLADRILSGNTIYF. The CDR3 region has the DNA TGTGCCAGCAGCTTAGCCGACAGGATTCTCTCTGGAAACACCATATATTTT.

This clone came up once. The chain joins TRBV7-3 to TRBJ2-1; TRBD2 matches 7 bases. J lost 0 bases, V lost 5 bases, and 7 bases had no gene match. The length of the CDR3 is 16 residues. Per the germline V gene, CDR1 is SGHTA and CDR2 is FQGTGA. The CDR3 DNA reads TGTGCCAGCAGCATCGTCGGCGGGAGCTCCTACAATGAGCAGTTCTTC. Its protein product is CASSIVGGSSYNEQFF.

The chain is built from TRBV7-8 and TRBJ1-6; 7 bases fit TRBD1. The trim removed 1 base at V and 11 bases at J, leaving 8 bases unmatched. CDR3 length: 15 residues. CDR1 is SGHVS and CDR2 is FQNEAQ in the germline V gene. Here the CDR3 reads CASSLESRGRPPLHF. CDR3 nucleotide sequence: TGTGCCAGCAGCTTAGAATCTAGGGGGCGCCCACCCCTCCACTTT.

The CDR3 sequence: CASSPRRRTVGESIQYF. The CDR3 DNA is TGTGCCAGCAGCCCCAGAAGAAGGACAGTGGGCGAGAGCATTCAGTACTTC. The chain has TRBV27 and TRBJ2-4, with a weak D call TRBD1 (6 bases). Germline V lookup: CDR1 MNHEY, CDR2 SMNVEV (reference sequence). The CDR3 is 17 residues long. Trimming removed 6 bases from V and 9 bases from J, with 27 bases in between.

For this clone: The junction differs from germline at one of its ends, possibly a read error. V and J are TRBV7-2 and TRBJ1-1, with 8 bases fitting TRBD1. Germline lookup yields CDR1 SGHTA and CDR2 FQGNSA. The CDR3 consists of 13 residues. The CDR3: CASNRQGYTEAFF. In DNA form, the CDR3 reads TGTGCCAGCAACAGACAGGGGTACACCGAAGCTTTCTTT.

V is TRBV28 and J is TRBJ1-2; TRBD1 agrees at 7 bases. Unmatched junction bases numbered 12, after V lost 4 bases and J lost 4 bases. Germline V gives CDR1 MDHEN, CDR2 SYDVKM. The CDR3 sequence is 16 residues long. CDR3 sequence reads: CASSSGLGQISYGYTF. DNA for the CDR3: TGTGCCAGCAGTTCGGGGTTGGGACAGATCAGCTATGGCTACACCTTC.

This chain uses TRBV7-8 with TRBJ2-7, with a possible D match to TRBD2 (6 bases). Per the germline V gene, CDR1 is SGHVS and CDR2 is FQNEAQ. V was shortened by 3 bases and J by 2 bases, with 17 bases between the two germline ends. The CDR3 contains 16 residues. CDR3 region: CASSLTQPGVTYEQYF. DNA of the CDR3: TGTGCCAGCAGCTTGACCCAGCCGGGGGTAACCTACGAGCAGTACTTC.

The V call is TRBV6-5, the J call TRBJ2-7; possibly TRBD1 for D (5 bases). Trimming shortened V by 2 bases and J by 4 bases, and 15 bases separated the two germline ends. Germline V lookup: CDR1 MNHEY, CDR2 SVGAGI. The CDR3 runs to 15 residues. CDR3 sequence reads: CASSYVAGPRYEQYF. The CDR3, as DNA: TGTGCCAGCAGTTACGTGGCAGGGCCACGGTACGAGCAGTACTTC.

This chain joins TRBV19 and TRBJ2-1; 8 bases map to TRBD2. Germline assignment: CDR1 LNHDA and CDR2 SQIVND (reference sequence). The CDR3 has 17 residues. V trimming: 3 bases; J trimming: 3 bases; junction bases outside the gene matches: 10. CDR3: CASSIGASGFNYNEQFF. For the CDR3, the DNA is TGTGCCAGTAGTATTGGGGCTAGCGGGTTTAACTACAATGAGCAGTTCTTC.

This rearrangement joins TRBV28 to TRBJ1-2, with TRBD1 identical over 12 bases. CDR1 is MDHEN, CDR2 SYDVKM, per germline. Trimming took 8 bases from V and 8 from J; bases not matched to a gene: 9. This CDR3 comprises 14 residues. The CDR3 here is CASGRGQGAGGYTF. In DNA form, the CDR3 reads TGTGCCAGCGGCAGGGGACAGGGGGCGGGCGGCTACACCTTC.

The chain is built from TRBV7-2 and TRBJ1-2; a weak D match, TRBD1 (6 bases). Germline CDR1 SGHTA, CDR2 FQGNSA. V dropped 5 bases and J dropped 4 bases, with 14 bases sitting between them. The length of the CDR3 is 14 residues. Written as DNA, the CDR3 is TGTGCCAGCAGCCCGCGGACAGAAGTCTATGGCTACACCTTC. This gives the protein CASSPRTEVYGYTF.

The chain uses TRBV4-3 and TRBJ2-2; 12 bases align to TRBD2. V gave up 3 bases and J gave up 3 bases; unmatched junction bases: 8. Per germline, CDR1 LGHNA and CDR2 YSLEER. The CDR3 length is 18 residues. Written as DNA, the CDR3 is TGCGCCAGCAGCCAGGGCCACCCTAGCGGGGGGGACACCGGGGAGCTGTTTTTT. Residues: CASSQGHPSGGDTGELFF.

The chain links TRBV24-1 to TRBJ2-3; 7 positions agree with TRBD2. CDR3 length: 14 residues. The junction had 5 bases not matched to a gene; V was cut back by 5 bases and J by 4 bases. Germline-derived CDR1 and CDR2 are KGHDR and SFDVKD. CDR3 nucleotides: TGTGCCACCAGTGCGGGGAGGGGAGCAGATACGCAGTATTTT. Protein sequence: CATSAGRGADTQYF.

With respect to this clone: This sample also contains other DNA sequences that code for the same CDR3. This chain uses TRBV11-2 with TRBJ2-5; D gene uncertain. Germline V gene lookup returns CDR1 SGHAT and CDR2 FQNNGV. V was pared by 3 bases and J by 5 bases, with 10 bases between. The CDR3 has 13 amino acids. CDR3 DNA: TGTGCCAGCAGCTTGGCTGGAGCGGAGACCCAGTACTTC. Its protein product is CASSLAGAETQYF.